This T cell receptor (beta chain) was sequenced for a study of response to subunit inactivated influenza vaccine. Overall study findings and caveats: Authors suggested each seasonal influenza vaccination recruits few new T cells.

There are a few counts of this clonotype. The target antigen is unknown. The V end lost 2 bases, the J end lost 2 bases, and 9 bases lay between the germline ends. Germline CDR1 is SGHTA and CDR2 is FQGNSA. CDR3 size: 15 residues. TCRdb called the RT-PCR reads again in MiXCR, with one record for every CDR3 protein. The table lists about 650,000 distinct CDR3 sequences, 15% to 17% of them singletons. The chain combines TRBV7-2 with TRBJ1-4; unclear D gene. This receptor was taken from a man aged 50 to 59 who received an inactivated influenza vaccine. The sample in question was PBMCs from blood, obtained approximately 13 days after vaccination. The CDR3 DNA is TGTGCCAGCAGCTTATATCCACAGACTAATGAAAAACTGTTTTTT. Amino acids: CASSLYPQTNEKLFF.